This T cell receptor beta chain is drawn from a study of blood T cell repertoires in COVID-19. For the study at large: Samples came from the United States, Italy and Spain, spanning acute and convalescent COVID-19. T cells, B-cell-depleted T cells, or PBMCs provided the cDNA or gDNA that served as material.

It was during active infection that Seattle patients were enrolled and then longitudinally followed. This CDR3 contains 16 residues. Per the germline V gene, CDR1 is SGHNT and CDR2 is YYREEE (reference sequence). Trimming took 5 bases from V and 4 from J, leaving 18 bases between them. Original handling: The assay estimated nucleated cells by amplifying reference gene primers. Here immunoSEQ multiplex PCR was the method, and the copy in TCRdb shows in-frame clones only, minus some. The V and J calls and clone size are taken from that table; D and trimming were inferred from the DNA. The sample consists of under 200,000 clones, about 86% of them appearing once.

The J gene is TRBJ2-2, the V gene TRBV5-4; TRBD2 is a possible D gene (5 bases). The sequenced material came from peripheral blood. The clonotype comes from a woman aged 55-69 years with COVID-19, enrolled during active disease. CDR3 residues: CASSPWFGEGTGELFF. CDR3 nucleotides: TGTGCCAGCAGTCCTTGGTTCGGGGAAGGCACCGGGGAGCTGTTTTTT.